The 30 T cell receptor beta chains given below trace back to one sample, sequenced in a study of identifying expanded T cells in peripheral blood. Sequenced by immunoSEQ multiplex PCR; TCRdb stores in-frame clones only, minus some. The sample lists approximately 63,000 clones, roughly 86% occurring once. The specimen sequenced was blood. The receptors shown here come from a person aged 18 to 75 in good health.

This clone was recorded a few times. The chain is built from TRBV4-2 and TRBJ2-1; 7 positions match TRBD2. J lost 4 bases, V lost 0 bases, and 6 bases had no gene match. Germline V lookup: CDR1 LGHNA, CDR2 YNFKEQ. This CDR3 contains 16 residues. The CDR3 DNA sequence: TGTGCCAGCAGCCAAGATACCGGGACTATATACAATGAGCAGTTCTTC. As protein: CASSQDTGTIYNEQFF.

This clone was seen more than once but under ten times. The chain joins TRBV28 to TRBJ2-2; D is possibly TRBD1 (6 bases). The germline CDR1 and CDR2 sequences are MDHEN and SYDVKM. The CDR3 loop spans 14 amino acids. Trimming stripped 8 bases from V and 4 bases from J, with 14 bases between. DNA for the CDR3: TGTGCCAGCTGGGGGCAGGGTCCCACCGGGGAGCTGTTTTTT. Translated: CASWGQGPTGELFF.

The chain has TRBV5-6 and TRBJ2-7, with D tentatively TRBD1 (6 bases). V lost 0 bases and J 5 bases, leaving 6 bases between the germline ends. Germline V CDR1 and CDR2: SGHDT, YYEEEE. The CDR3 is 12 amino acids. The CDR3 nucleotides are TGTGCCAGCAGCTTGGACAGGGACGAGCAGTACTTC. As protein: CASSLDRDEQYF. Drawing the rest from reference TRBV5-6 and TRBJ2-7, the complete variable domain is DAGVTQSPTHLIKTRGQQVTLRCSPKSGHDTVSWYQQALGQGPQFIFQYYEEEERQRGNFPDRFSGHQFPNYSSELNVNALLLGDSALYLCASSLDRDEQYFGPGTRLTVT.

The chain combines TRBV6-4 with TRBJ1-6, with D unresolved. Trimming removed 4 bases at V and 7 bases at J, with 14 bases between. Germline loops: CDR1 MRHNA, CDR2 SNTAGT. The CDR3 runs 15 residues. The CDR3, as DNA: TGTGCCAGCAGTGCAAACTCGAATGGAAATTCACCCCTCCACTTT. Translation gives CASSANSNGNSPLHF.

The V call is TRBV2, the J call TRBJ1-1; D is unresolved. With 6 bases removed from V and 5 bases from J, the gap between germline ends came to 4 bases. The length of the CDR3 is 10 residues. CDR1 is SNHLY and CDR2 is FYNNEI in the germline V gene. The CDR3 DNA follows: TGTGCCAGCAGGCTAACTGAAGCTTTCTTT. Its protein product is CASRLTEAFF.

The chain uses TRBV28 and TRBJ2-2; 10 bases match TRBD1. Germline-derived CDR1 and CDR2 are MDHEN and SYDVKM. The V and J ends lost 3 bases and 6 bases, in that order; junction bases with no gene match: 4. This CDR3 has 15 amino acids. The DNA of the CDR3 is TGTGCCAGCAGTTTCACCGGGACAGGGGCCGGGGAGCTGTTTTTT. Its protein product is CASSFTGTGAGELFF.

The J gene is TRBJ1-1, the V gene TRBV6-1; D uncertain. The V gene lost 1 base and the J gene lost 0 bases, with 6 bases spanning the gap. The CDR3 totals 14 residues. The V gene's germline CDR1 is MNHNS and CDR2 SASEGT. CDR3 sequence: CASSEGSLNTEAFF. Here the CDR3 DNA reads TGTGCCAGCAGTGAAGGCAGTTTGAACACTGAAGCTTTCTTT.

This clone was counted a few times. Here the CDR3 DNA reads TGTGCCACCAGCAGAGGCGGGGAAATCACAGATACGCAGTATTTT. Protein: CATSRGGEITDTQYF. The chain has TRBV15 and TRBJ2-3; D may be TRBD2 (6 bases). Germline CDR1 and CDR2: LNHNV and YYDKDF (reference sequence). The CDR3 has 15 residues. V dropped 1 base and J dropped 2 bases, with 10 bases sitting between them.

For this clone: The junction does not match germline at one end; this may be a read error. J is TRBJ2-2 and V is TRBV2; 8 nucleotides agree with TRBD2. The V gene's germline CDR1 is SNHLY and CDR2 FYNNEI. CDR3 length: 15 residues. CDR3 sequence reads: CASNEVAGSGGELFF. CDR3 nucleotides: TGTGCCAGCAATGAAGTAGCGGGAAGTGGCGGGGAGCTGTTTTTT. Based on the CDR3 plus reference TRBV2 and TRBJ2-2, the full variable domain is EPEVTQTPSHQVTQMGQEVILRCVPISNHLYFYWYRQILGQKVEFLVSFYNNEISEKSEIFDDQFSVERPDGSNFTLKIRSTKLEDSAMYFCASNEVAGSGGELFFGEGSRLTVL.

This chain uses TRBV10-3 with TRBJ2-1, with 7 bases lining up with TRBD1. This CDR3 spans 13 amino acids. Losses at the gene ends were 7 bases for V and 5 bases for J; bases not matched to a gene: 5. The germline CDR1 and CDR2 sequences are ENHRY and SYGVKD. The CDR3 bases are TGTGCCATCAATCCGGGGACAGACAATGAGCAGTTCTTC. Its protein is CAINPGTDNEQFF.

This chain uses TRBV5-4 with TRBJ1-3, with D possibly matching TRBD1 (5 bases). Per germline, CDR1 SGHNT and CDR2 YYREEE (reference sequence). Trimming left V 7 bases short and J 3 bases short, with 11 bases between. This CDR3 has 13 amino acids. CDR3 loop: CASSRGFGNTIYF. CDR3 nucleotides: TGTGCCAGCTCTAGGGGATTTGGAAACACCATATATTTT.

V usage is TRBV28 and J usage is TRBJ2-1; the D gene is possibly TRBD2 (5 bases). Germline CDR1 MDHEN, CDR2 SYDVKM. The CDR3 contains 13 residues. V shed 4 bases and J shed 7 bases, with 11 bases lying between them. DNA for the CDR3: TGTGCCAGCAGTTCGGTCGGGGTTAATGAGCAGTTCTTC. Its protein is CASSSVGVNEQFF.

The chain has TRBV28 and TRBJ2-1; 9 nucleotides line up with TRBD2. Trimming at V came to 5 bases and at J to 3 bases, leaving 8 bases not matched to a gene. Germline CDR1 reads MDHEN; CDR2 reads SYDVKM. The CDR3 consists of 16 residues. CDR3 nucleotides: TGTGCCAGCAGTATGAGGCGGGAGGGGATCTACAATGAGCAGTTCTTC. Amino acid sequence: CASSMRREGIYNEQFF.

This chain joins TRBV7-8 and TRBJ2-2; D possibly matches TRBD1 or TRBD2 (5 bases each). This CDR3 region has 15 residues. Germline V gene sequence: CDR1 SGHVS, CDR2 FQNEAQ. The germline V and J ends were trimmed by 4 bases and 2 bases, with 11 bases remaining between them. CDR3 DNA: TGTGCCAGCAGCTCCTCCGGGGCAAACACCGGGGAGCTGTTTTTT. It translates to CASSSSGANTGELFF.

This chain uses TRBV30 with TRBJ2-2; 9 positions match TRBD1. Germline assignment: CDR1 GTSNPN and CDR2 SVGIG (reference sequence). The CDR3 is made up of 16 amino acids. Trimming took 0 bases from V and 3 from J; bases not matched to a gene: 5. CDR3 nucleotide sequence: TGTGCCTGGAGTGTACGGGGACAGGGCGACACCGGGGAGCTGTTTTTT. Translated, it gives CAWSVRGQGDTGELFF.

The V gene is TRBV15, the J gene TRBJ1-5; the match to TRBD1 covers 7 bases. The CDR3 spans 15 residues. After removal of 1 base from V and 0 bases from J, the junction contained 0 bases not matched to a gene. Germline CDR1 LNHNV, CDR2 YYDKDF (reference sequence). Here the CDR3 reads CATSRAGGSNQPQHF. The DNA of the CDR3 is TGTGCCACCAGCAGAGCAGGGGGTAGCAATCAGCCCCAGCATTTT.

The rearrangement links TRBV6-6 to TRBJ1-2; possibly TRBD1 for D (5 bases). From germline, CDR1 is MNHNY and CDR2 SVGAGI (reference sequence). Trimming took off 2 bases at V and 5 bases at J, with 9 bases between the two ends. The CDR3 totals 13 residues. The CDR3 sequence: CASSYRGGYGYTF. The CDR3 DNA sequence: TGTGCCAGCAGTTACAGGGGAGGTTATGGCTACACCTTC.

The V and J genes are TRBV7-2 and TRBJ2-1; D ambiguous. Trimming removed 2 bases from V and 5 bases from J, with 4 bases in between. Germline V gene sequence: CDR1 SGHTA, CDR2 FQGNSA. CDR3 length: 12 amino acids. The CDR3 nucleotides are TGTGCCAGCAGCTTATCGGACAATGAGCAGTTCTTC. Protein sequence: CASSLSDNEQFF.

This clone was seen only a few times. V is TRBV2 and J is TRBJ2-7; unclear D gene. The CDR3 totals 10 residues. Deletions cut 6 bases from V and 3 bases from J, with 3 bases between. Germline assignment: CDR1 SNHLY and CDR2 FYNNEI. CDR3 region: CASSDYEQYF. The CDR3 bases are TGTGCCAGCAGCGACTACGAGCAGTACTTC. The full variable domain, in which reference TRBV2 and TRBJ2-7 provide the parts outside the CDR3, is EPEVTQTPSHQVTQMGQEVILRCVPISNHLYFYWYRQILGQKVEFLVSFYNNEISEKSEIFDDQFSVERPDGSNFTLKIRSTKLEDSAMYFCASSDYEQYFGPGTRLTVT.

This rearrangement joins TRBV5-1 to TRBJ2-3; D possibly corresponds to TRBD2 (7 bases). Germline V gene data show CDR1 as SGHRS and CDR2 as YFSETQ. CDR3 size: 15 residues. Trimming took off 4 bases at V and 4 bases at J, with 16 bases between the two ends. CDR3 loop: CASSPLGGGPDTQYF. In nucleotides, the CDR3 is TGCGCCAGCAGCCCATTGGGAGGGGGGCCAGATACGCAGTATTTT.

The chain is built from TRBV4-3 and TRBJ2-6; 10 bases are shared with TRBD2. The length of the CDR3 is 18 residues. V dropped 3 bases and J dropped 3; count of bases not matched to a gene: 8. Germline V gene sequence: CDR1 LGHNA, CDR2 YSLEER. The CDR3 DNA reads TGCGCCAGCAGCCACGTTATAGCGGGAGGTTTTGGGGCCAACGTCCTGACTTTC. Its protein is CASSHVIAGGFGANVLTF.

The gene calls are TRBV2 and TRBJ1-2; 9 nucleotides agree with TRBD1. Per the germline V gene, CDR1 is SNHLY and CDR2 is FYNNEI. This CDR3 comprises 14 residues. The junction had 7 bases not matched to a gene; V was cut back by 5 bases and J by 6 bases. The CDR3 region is CASSPRDRVHGYTF. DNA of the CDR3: TGTGCCAGCAGTCCCAGGGACAGGGTCCATGGCTACACCTTC.

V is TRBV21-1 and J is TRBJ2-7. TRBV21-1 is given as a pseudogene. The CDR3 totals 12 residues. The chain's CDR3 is CASSKAKYEQYF. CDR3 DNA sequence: TGTGCCAGCAGCAAAGCGAAATACGAGCAGTACTTC.

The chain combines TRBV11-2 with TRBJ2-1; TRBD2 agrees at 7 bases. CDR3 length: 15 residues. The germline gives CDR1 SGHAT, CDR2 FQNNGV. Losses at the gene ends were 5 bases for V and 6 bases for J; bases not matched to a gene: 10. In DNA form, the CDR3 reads TGTGCCAGCAGCGTACTAGCGAGGGGAAGCAATGAGCAGTTCTTC. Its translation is CASSVLARGSNEQFF.

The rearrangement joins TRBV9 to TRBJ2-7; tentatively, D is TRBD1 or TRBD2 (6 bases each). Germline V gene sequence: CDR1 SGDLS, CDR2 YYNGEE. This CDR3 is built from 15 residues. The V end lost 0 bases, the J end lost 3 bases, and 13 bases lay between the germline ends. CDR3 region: CASSVEGGRNYEQYF. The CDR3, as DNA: TGTGCCAGCAGCGTAGAAGGGGGGCGGAACTACGAGCAGTACTTC.

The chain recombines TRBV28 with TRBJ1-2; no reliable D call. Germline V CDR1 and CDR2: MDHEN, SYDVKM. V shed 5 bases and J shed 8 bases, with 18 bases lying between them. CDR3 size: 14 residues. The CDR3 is CASSPRDRGRGYTF. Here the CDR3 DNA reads TGTGCCAGCAGTCCGAGGGATCGAGGCAGGGGCTACACCTTC.

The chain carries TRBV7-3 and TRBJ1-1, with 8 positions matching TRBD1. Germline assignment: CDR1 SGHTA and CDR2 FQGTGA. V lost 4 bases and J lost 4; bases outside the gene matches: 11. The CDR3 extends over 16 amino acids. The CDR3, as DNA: TGTGCCAGCAGCTCTAGGACAGGGTCAGTAGCCACTGAAGCTTTCTTT. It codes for CASSSRTGSVATEAFF. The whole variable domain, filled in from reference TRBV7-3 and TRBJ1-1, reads GAGVSQTPSNKVTEKGKYVELRCDPISGHTALYWYRQSLGQGPEFLIYFQGTGAADDSGLPNDRFFAVRPEGSVSTLKIQRTERGDSAVYLCASSSRTGSVATEAFFGQGTRLTVV.

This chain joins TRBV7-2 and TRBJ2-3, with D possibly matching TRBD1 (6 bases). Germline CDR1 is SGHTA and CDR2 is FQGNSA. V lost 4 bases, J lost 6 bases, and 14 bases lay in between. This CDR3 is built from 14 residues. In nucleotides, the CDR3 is TGTGCCAGCAGCTCAGACAGGCGTAGGGATACGCAGTATTTT. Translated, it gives CASSSDRRRDTQYF. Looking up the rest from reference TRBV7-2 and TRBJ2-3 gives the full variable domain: GAGVSQSPSNKVTEKGKDVELRCDPISGHTALYWYRQSLGQGLEFLIYFQGNSAPDKSGLPSDRFSAERTGGSVSTLTIQRTQQEDSAVYLCASSSDRRRDTQYFGPGTRLTVL.

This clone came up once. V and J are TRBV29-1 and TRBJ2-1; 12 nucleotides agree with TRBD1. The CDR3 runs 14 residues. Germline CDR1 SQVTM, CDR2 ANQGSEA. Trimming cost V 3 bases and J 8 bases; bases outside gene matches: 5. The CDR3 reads CSVDQGQGADEQFF. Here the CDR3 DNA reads TGCAGCGTTGACCAGGGACAGGGGGCCGATGAGCAGTTCTTC.

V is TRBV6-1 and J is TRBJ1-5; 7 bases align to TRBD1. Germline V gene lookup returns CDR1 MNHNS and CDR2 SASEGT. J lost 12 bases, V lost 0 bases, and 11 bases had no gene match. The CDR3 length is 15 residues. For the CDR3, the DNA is TGTGCCAGCAGTGAAGCGTCGGGACAGTCCAGCGGCCAGCATTTT. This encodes CASSEASGQSSGQHF.